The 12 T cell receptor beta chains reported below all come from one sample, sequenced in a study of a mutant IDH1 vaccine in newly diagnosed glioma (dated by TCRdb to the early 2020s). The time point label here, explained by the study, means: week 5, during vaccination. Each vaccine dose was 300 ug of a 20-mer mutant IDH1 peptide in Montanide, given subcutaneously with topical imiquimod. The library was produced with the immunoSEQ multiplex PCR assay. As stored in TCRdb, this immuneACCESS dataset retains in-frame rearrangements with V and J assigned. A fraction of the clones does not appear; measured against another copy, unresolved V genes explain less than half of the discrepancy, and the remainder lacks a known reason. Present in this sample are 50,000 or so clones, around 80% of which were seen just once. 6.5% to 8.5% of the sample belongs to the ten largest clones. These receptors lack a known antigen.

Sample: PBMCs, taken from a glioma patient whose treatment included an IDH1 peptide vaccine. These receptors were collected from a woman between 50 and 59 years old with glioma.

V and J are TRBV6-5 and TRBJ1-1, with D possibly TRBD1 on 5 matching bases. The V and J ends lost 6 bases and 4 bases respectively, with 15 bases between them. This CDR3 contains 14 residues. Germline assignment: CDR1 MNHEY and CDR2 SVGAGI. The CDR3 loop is CASSRGQGFTEAFF. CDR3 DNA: TGTGCCAGCAGCCGCGGGCAGGGATTCACTGAAGCTTTCTTT.

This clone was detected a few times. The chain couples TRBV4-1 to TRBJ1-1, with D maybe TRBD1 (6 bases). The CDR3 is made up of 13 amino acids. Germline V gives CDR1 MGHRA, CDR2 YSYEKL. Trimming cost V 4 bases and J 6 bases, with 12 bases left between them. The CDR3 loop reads CASSRGGGAEAFF. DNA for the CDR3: TGCGCCAGCAGCCGAGGGGGAGGGGCTGAAGCTTTCTTT.

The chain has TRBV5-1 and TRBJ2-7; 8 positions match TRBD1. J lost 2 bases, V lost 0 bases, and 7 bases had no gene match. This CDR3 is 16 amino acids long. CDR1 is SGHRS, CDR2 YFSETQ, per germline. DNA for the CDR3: TGCGCCAGCAGCTTGGGTGGGACAGGTAGAACCTACGAGCAGTACTTC. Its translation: CASSLGGTGRTYEQYF.

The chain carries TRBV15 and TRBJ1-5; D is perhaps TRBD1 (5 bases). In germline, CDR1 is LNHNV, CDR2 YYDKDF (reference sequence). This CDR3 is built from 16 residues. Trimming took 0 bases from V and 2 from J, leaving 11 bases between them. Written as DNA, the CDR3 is TGTGCCACCAGCAGAGATGGGGGTTCCGGCAATCAGCCCCAGCATTTT. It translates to CATSRDGGSGNQPQHF.

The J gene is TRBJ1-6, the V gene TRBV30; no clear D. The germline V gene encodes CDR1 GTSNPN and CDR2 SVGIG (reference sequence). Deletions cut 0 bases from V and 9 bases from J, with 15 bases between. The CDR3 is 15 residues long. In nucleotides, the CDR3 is TGTGCCTGGAGTGTAACGCTGCGGTCGGGTTCACCCCTCCACTTT. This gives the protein CAWSVTLRSGSPLHF.

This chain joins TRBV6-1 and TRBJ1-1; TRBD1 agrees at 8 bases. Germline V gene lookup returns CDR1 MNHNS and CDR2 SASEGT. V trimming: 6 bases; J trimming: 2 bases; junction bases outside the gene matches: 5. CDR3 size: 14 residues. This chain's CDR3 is CASSPQGANTEAFF. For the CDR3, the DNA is TGTGCCAGCAGCCCCCAGGGGGCTAACACTGAAGCTTTCTTT.

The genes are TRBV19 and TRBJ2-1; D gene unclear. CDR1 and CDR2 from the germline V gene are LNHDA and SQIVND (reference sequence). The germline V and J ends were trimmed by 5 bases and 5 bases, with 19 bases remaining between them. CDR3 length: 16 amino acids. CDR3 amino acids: CASSRPTKALDNEQFF. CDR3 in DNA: TGTGCCAGTAGTCGGCCGACAAAGGCCTTAGACAATGAGCAGTTCTTC.

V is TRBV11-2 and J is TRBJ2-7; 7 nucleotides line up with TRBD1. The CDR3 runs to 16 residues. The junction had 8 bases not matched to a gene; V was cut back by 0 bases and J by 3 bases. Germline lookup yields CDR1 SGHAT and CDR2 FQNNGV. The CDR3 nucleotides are TGTGCCAGCAGCTTAGAATCGGCCAGGGGGAACTACGAGCAGTACTTC. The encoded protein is CASSLESARGNYEQYF.

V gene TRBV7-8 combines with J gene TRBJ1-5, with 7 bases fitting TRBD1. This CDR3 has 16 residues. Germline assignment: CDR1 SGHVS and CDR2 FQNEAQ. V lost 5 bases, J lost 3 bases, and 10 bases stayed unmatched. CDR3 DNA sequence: TGTGCCAGCAGCCCACCGGGACAGCTAAACAATCAGCCCCAGCATTTT. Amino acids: CASSPPGQLNNQPQHF.

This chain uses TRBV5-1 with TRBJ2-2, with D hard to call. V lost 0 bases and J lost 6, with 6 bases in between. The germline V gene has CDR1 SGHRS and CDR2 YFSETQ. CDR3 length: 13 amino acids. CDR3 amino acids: CASSLGVSGELFF. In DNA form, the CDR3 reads TGCGCCAGCAGCTTGGGCGTTTCCGGGGAGCTGTTTTTT.

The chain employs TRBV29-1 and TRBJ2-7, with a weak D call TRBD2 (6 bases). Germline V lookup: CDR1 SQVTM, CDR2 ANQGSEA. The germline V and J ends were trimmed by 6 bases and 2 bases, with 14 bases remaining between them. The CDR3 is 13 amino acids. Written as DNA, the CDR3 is TGCAGCGTCCTGGACGGGGGAGCCTACGAGCAGTACTTC. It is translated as CSVLDGGAYEQYF.

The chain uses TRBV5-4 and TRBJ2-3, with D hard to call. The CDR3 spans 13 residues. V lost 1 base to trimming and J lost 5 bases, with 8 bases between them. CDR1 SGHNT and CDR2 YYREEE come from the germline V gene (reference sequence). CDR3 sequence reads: CASSLSAGDTQYF. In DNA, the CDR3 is TGTGCCAGCAGCTTGTCGGCCGGAGATACGCAGTATTTT.